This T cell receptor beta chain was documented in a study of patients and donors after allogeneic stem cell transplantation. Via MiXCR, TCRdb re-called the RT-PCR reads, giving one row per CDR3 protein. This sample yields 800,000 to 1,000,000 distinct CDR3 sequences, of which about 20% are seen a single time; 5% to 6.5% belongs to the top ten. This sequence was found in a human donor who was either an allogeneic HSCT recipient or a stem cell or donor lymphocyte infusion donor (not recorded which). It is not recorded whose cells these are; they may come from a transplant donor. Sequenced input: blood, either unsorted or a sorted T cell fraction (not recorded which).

The CDR3 sequence: CSASVAVARGYTF. The DNA for the CDR3 is TGCAGTGCTAGTGTAGCAGTCGCGAGAGGCTACACCTTC. The gene calls are TRBV20-1 and TRBJ1-2; D ambiguous. The germline V and J ends were trimmed by 3 bases and 8 bases, with 16 bases remaining between them. Germline values: CDR1 DFQATT, CDR2 SNEGSKA (reference sequence). There are 13 residues in the CDR3.